The rows below give T cell receptor beta chains drawn from one sample of a study of cytomegalovirus exposure and HLA in healthy donors. Assay: immunoSEQ multiplex PCR; the TCRdb copy retains only in-frame clones and omits some. This table holds more than 100,000 clones. Sequencing input: PBMCs. These receptors were obtained from a man aged 18 to 35 in good health and CMV-seronegative. CDR3s leave out the opening cysteine and the closing phenylalanine or tryptophan. Size is omitted from some rows. Given values are once, few, many or a class for expanded clones.

V	J	size	CDR3
TRBV7-6	TRBJ2-4	.	ASSLGERNIQY
TRBV2	TRBJ2-1	.	ASSRTSGGVAEQF
TRBV7-2	TRBJ1-1	.	ASSPRTEAF
TRBV9	TRBJ1-1	.	ASSVTSQSEAF
TRBV5-5	TRBJ2-1	.	ASSPLGVGADEQF
TRBV6-1	TRBJ2-1	.	ASSEDLGLAGDGNEQF
TRBV7-9	TRBJ2-3	medium-sized	ASSPGTGETDTQY
TRBV5-1	TRBJ1-2	.	ASSRTMDRAEGYT
TRBV28	TRBJ2-7	.	ASSLSGFSYEQY
TRBV10-1	TRBJ2-5	.	ASSESLEGETQY
TRBV13	TRBJ2-1	.	ASSSGSMSYNEQF
TRBV2	TRBJ1-2	.	ASSVGDRGKY
TRBV6-6	TRBJ2-5	.	ASSYSQGAAGETQY
TRBV7-6	TRBJ2-5	.	ASSDHRYQETQY
TRBV10-2	TRBJ2-4	.	ASSVSLEARNLAKNIQY
TRBV4-1	TRBJ2-7	.	ASSQRRDSTYEQY
TRBV5-6	TRBJ1-2	.	ASSPPGQGAGYT
TRBV7-9	TRBJ1-1	.	ASSPQMNTEAF
TRBV9	TRBJ2-1	.	ASKPLAGWMDNEQF
TRBV28	TRBJ1-1	.	ASSLTGKDTEAF
TRBV6-4	TRBJ2-3	.	ASSDRGLAGGPSTDTQY
TRBV6-1	TRBJ2-7	.	ASSGAGGIYEQY
TRBV5-1	TRBJ1-2	.	ASSLLGDYGYT
TRBV13	TRBJ2-7	.	ASSFCSGGRCEQY
TRBV2	TRBJ2-7	.	ASRDRGPYEQY
TRBV30	TRBJ2-5	.	AWRTGETQY
TRBV6-1	TRBJ2-3	.	ASSELAGRSDTQY
TRBV4-2	TRBJ2-1	.	AGSLPAGGNEQF
TRBV19	TRBJ1-2	.	ASSIDLRDRSPYGYT
TRBV9	TRBJ1-3	.	ASSVSGGTGLSGNTIY
TRBV13	TRBJ2-3	.	ASSSNADRGATDTQY
TRBV7-9	TRBJ1-4	.	ASSSRGAGDEKLF
TRBV15	TRBJ1-5	.	ATSRDSYSNQPQH
TRBV10-1	TRBJ2-7	.	ASSAGGEQY
TRBV18	TRBJ2-7	.	ASSPYTDRVSKSEQY
TRBV7-2	TRBJ2-7	.	ASSFGTGLYEQY
TRBV30	TRBJ1-1	.	AWSATGGLAF
TRBV20-1	TRBJ2-7	.	SASPLVEQY
TRBV18	TRBJ2-7	.	ASSLQIGAVLYEQY
TRBV5-6	TRBJ1-1	.	ASRGGNTEAF
TRBV5-1	TRBJ1-2	.	ASRPDRGGDGYT
TRBV2	TRBJ2-6	.	ASRPGTGMFGANVLT
TRBV19	TRBJ1-1	.	ASSWDRAVNTEAF
TRBV27	TRBJ2-7	.	ASSLQTGGAYYEQY
TRBV29-1	TRBJ2-2	.	SVEVSRGATGELF
TRBV6-1	TRBJ1-2	.	ASRLHPGYT
TRBV18	TRBJ1-2	.	ASSPSMGAGDGYT
TRBV6-4	TRBJ1-3	.	ASSRTKRAGNTIY
TRBV5-5	TRBJ2-7	.	ASSLTSGVSSYEQY
TRBV9	TRBJ1-2	.	ASSDGGFYGYT
TRBV4-1	TRBJ1-1	.	ASSPGEGRVTNTEAF
TRBV9	TRBJ1-1	.	ASSVGGQNTEAF
TRBV13	TRBJ2-5	.	ASSFNRGRQETQY
TRBV18	TRBJ2-5	.	ASSPTSKKETQY